Described below is a single TCR beta chain sequence and its context. Its antigen is still unknown. The table came from immunoSEQ multiplex PCR; TCRdb's copy has only in-frame clones and leaves some out. The sample consists of roughly 24,000 clones, more than 65% of them appearing once. The data were obtained in a study of T cells in localized non-small cell lung cancer. Points from the study as a whole: In the blood, greater T cell density corresponded to longer overall survival. Heterogeneity within the tumor remains possible, as just one region underwent sequencing. Appearing in adjacent lung were a median about 59 of the top 100 tumor clones. Adjacent uninvolved lung tissue had the highest T cell clonality, exceeding tumor.

This receptor was taken from a man aged 35 to 69 with stage III squamous cell lung carcinoma. The input for sequencing was peripheral blood, taken before any cancer treatment.

The CDR3 DNA follows: TGTGCCAGCAGTTTAGGACCTCAAGAGACCCAGTACTTC. This codes for CASSLGPQETQYF. This chain joins TRBV6-6 and TRBJ2-5; D not resolved. Germline V gene data show CDR1 as MNHNY and CDR2 as SVGAGI (reference sequence). Trimming removed 4 bases at V and 2 bases at J, with 8 bases between. CDR3 length: 13 residues.